A single sample is the source of the 8 T cell receptor beta chains below, sequenced in a study of CD8+ T cells in alopecia areata. The authors extracted RNA and reverse transcribed it into cDNA as the sequencing template. Sequencing used immunoSEQ multiplex PCR; TCRdb keeps in-frame clones, though not all of them. The sample records roughly 120,000 clones, roughly 66% being singletons. The sample consisted of CD4+ T cells sorted from blood. Receptors were obtained from a human donor in good health.

The chain uses TRBV30 and TRBJ2-3; D remains ambiguous. With 7 bases removed from V and 0 bases from J, the gap between germline ends came to 14 bases. Germline CDR1 GTSNPN, CDR2 SVGIG (reference sequence). The CDR3 sequence is 14 residues long. Written as DNA, the CDR3 is TGTGCCTCGGTCCTTTCGAGGAGCACAGATACGCAGTATTTT. Its translation is CASVLSRSTDTQYF.

J is TRBJ1-2 and V is TRBV29-1; the match to TRBD1 covers 8 bases. The germline gives CDR1 SQVTM, CDR2 ANQGSEA. The CDR3 runs 15 residues. The V segment lost 0 bases and the J segment 5 bases; nucleotides outside the gene matches: 8. CDR3 sequence: CSVEDTRTGLYGYTF. CDR3 DNA: TGCAGCGTTGAAGATACCCGGACAGGGCTATATGGCTACACCTTC.

This clone occurred a few times. The chain has TRBV6-5 and TRBJ2-7, with D perhaps TRBD1 or TRBD2 (6 bases each). Germline CDR1 reads MNHEY; CDR2 reads SVGAGI. V was clipped by 10 bases and J by 4 bases, with 20 bases between them. The length of the CDR3 is 14 residues. The CDR3 DNA is TGTGCCACCCGGCAGGAGGGGGAGGTATACGAGCAGTACTTC. This sequence encodes CATRQEGEVYEQYF.

The chain couples TRBV18 to TRBJ2-5, with unresolved D. The V end lost 6 bases, the J end lost 5 bases, and 10 bases lay between the germline ends. The CDR3 loop spans 12 amino acids. Germline V gene lookup returns CDR1 KGHSH and CDR2 LQKENI. The CDR3 sequence is CASSQRTETQYF. The CDR3 nucleotides read TGTGCCAGCTCCCAAAGGACCGAGACCCAGTACTTC.

V and J are TRBV20-1 and TRBJ2-5; D not certain. Deletions cut 4 bases from V and 5 bases from J, with 8 bases between. The CDR3 runs to 11 residues. CDR1 and CDR2 (germline): DFQATT, SNEGSKA (reference sequence). The CDR3 region is CSANGGETQYF. CDR3 DNA sequence: TGCAGTGCTAATGGTGGGGAGACCCAGTACTTC.

This clone appeared a single time. The chain employs TRBV29-1 and TRBJ2-1; D ambiguous. CDR3 length: 14 amino acids. CDR1 and CDR2 from the germline V gene are SQVTM and ANQGSEA. Trimming removed 7 bases at V and 0 bases at J, with 13 bases between. CDR3 sequence reads: CSDRTEFSYNEQFF. The CDR3 bases are TGCAGCGACCGGACGGAGTTCTCCTACAATGAGCAGTTCTTC.

This chain joins TRBV30 and TRBJ2-7; D is ambiguous. The CDR3 covers 12 residues. V dropped 2 bases and J dropped 13 bases, with 18 bases sitting between them. Germline CDR1 is GTSNPN and CDR2 is SVGIG (reference sequence). The CDR3 here is CAWSPTPGSPYF. The DNA of the CDR3 is TGTGCCTGGAGTCCTACGCCGGGCTCCCCATACTTC.

The chain recombines TRBV7-2 with TRBJ2-7, with D unclear. The CDR3 loop spans 11 amino acids. The V end lost 2 bases, the J end lost 5 bases, and 4 bases lay between the germline ends. Germline lookup yields CDR1 SGHTA and CDR2 FQGNSA. The CDR3 DNA reads TGTGCCAGCAGCTTAATCAACGAGCAGTACTTC. Residues: CASSLINEQYF.